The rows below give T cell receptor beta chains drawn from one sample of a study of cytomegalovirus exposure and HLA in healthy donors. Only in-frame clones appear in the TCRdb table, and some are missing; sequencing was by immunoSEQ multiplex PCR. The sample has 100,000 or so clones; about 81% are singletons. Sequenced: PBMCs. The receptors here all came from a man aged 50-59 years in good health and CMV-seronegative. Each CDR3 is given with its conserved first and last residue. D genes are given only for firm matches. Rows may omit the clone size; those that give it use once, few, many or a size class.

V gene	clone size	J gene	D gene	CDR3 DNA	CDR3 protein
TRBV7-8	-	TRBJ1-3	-	TGTGCCAGCAGCTTAGGACAGGCCCTCTCTGGAAACACCATATATTTT	CASSLGQALSGNTIYF
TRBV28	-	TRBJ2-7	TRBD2	TGTGCCAGCAGTCGGACCGGGGGGGCGGACGAGCAGTACTTC	CASSRTGGADEQYF
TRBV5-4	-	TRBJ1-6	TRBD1	TGTGCCAGCAGCTCAGACAGGGGCCTCCTATTCTCACCCCTCCACTTT	CASSSDRGLLFSPLHF
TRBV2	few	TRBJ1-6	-	TGTGCCAGCAGGGGCACCGACAGTTTCCAAAATTCACCCCTCCACTTT	CASRGTDSFQNSPLHF
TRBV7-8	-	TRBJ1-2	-	TGTGCCAGCAGCCCACTAGGATCCACTAACTATGGCTACACCTTC	CASSPLGSTNYGYTF
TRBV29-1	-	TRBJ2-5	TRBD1	TGCAGCGTTCTACAGGGGGCGAAAGAGACCCAGTACTTC	CSVLQGAKETQYF
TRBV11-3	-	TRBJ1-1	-	TGTGCCAGCAGTTGGGGCGGGGACACTGAAGCTTTCTTT	CASSWGGDTEAFF
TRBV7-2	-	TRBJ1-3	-	TGTGCCAGCAGCTTAGGGGCGTCTGGAAACACCATATATTTT	CASSLGASGNTIYF
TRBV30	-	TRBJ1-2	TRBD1	TGTGCCTGGAGTTCAGGAACAGGGGGCAACTATGGCTACACCTTC	CAWSSGTGGNYGYTF
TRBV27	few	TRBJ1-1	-	TGTGCCAGCAGACGAGGCGGGGGTTGGGGGGGCACTGAAGCTTTCTTT	CASRRGGGWGGTEAFF
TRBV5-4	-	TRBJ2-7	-	TGTGCCAGCAGCTTGCCAGGGTTCCACGAGCAGTACTTC	CASSLPGFHEQYF
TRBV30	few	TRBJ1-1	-	TGTGCCTGGAGTGCCGAAGAGGAGATAAATGAAGCTTTCTTT	CAWSAEEEINEAFF
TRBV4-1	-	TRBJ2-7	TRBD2	TGCGCCAGCAGCCAGGGACTAGCGGGAGCCCACGAGCAGTACTTC	CASSQGLAGAHEQYF
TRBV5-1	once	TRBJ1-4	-	TGCGCCAGCAGCCCAGAAGCAACTAATGAAAAACTGTTTTTT	CASSPEATNEKLFF
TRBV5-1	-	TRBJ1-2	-	TGCGCCAGCAGCTTGGCCGGCAGGATTAACTATGGCTACACCTTC	CASSLAGRINYGYTF
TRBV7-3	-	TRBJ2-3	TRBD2	TGTGCCAGCAGCCCCCGGGGGGACGGCACAGATACGCAGTATTTT	CASSPRGDGTDTQYF
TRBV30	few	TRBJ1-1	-	TGTGCCGCTGCGTGGACTACACGCGACACTGAAGCTTTCTTT	CAAAWTTRDTEAFF
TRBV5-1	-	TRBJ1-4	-	TGCGCCAGCAGCTTGGAGGGAGTGGGTGGTGAAAAACTGTTTTTT	CASSLEGVGGEKLFF
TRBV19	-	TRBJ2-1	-	TGTGCCAGTAGTATCCGCGGAAATGAGCAGTTCTTC	CASSIRGNEQFF
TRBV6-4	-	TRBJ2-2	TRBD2	TGTGCCAGCAGGGCACTAGCGGGGAACACCGGGGAGCTGTTTTTT	CASRALAGNTGELFF
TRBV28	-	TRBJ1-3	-	TGTGCCATCACGAGGGGGAGCTCTGGAAACACCATATATTTT	CAITRGSSGNTIYF
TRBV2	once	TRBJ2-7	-	TGTGCCAGCAGTTTATTACAGGAACTGCAGTACTTC	CASSLLQELQYF
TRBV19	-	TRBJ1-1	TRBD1	TGTGCCAGTAGTGTTCACGACAGGGGCTACACTGAAGCTTTCTTT	CASSVHDRGYTEAFF
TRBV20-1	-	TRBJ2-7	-	TGCAGTGCATTGACAGCGTACGAGCAGTACTTC	CSALTAYEQYF
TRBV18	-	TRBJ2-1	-	TGTGCCAGCTCACCACAGGGAGTGTTCAATGAGCAGTTCTTC	CASSPQGVFNEQFF
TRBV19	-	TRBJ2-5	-	TGTGCCAGTAGTATTGAGGTAGCTCAAGAGACCCAGTACTTC	CASSIEVAQETQYF
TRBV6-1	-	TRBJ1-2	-	TGTGCCACGGGGCTGAGGGGGTATGGCTACACCTTC	CATGLRGYGYTF
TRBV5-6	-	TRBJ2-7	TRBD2	TGTGCCAGCAGCTTGGGACTAGCGGGAGCCAACTACGAGCAGTACTTC	CASSLGLAGANYEQYF
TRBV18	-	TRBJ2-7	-	TGTGCCAGCTCACCGAGCATAGCCTACGAGCAGTACTTC	CASSPSIAYEQYF
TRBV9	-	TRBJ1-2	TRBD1	TGTGCCAGCAGCGTAGGAGTACCCGGGACAGGGGGCGGCTATGGCTACACCTTC	CASSVGVPGTGGGYGYTF
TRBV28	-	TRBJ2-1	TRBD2	TGTACCAGCAGAGGAACGGGACTAGCGGGATTTAATTTTAACAATGAGCAGTTCTTC	CTSRGTGLAGFNFNNEQFF
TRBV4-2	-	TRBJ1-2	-	TGTGCCAGCAGCCAGGGGAGGGTGTCGGGGGGCTACACCTTC	CASSQGRVSGGYTF